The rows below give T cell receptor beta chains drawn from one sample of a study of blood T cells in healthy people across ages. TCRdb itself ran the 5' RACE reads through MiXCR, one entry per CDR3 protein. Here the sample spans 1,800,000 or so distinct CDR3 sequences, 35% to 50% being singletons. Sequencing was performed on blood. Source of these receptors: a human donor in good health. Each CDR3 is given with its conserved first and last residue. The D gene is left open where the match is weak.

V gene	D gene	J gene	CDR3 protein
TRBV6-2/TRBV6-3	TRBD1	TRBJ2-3	CASSLTTGTGADTQYF
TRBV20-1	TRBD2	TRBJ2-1	CSARIQRGSDEQFF
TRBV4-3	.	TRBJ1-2	CASSPFLGFVNYGYTF
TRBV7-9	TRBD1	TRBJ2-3	CASSLDRVNTDTQYF
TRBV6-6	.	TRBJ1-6	CASSYSGEDSPLHF
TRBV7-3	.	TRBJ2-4	CASSSNSNEQYF
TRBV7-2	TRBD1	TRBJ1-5	CASSQGQLGLPQHF
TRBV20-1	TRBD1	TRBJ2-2	CSASPFTGEFRTGELFF
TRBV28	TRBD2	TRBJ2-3	CASSPRTSGDTDTQYF
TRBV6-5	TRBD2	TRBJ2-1	CASSYSAGGFLYNEQFF
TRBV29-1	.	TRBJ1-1	CSALQGGNTEAFF
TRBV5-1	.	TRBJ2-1	CASSFSRDNQRFF
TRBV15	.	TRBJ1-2	CAASRDGRGYTF
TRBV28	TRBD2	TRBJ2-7	CASSYTSGGAPVQYF
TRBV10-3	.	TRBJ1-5	CAISEYRINQPQHF
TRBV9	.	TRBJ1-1	CASSAGGIMNTEAFF
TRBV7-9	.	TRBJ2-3	CASSFGRRSTDTQYF
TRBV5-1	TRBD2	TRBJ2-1	CASSLAAGVFNEQFF
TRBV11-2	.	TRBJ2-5	CASSQLVAYQETQYF
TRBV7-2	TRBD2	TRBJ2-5	CASSLASGETQYF
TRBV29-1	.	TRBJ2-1	CSVEGLANNERFF
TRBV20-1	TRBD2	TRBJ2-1	CSVTTSGDLNEQVF
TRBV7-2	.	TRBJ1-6	CASSFDRRTISNSPLHF
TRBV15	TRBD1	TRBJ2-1	CATSTFRTGLNEQFF
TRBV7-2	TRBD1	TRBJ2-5	CASSFPGTGVEETQYF
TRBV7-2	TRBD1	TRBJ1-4	CASSSRTGANEKLFF
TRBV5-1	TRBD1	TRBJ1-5	CASSSTGRDQPQHF
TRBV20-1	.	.	CSARFGEAYLYEQYF
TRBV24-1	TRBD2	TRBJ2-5	CATSAGSGSETQYF
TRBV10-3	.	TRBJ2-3	CAIDSGTDTQYF
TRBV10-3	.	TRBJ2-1	CAISTAGPFMDEQFF
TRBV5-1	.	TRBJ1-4	CASSLEGSTANEKLFF
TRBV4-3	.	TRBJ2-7	CASSQEFSNEQYF
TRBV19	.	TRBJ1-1	CASKSGGTEAFF
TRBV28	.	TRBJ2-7	CASSSNLYEQYF
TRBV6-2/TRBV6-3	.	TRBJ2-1	CASSYMRDEQFF
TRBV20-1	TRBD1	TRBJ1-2	CSARPPPPTGKDGYTF
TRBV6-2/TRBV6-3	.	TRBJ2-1	CASSFYLASVRNEQFF
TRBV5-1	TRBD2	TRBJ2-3	CASAYGRVSTDTQYF
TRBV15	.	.	CATAPPGARGYEQYF
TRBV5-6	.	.	CASSYYDRQVPYEQYF
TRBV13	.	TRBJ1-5	CASSLGRKVQPQHF
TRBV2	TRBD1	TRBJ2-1	CASMRGTETYNEQFF
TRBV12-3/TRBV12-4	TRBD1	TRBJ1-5	CASSFPSDRGAQPQHF
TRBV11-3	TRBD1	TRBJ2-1	CASSLDRGLMNEQFF
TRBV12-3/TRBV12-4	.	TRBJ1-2	CASSLRRLYDYGYTF
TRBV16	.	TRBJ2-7	CASSQSRTDF
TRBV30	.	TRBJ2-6	CVWSVRAVSGANVLTF
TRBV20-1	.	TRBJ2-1	CSAREQNEFF
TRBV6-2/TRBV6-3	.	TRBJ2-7	CASSSLVAPDGYEQYF
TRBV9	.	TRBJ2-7	CASSPTGQGTYEQYF
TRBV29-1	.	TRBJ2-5	CSVGRDLETQYF
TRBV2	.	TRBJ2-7	CASREPGWTFHEQYF
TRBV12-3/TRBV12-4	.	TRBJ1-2	CASSSGTMNGYTF
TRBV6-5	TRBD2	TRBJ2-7	CASSRERGHSYEQYF
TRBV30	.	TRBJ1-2	CAWSVRGRTYGYTF
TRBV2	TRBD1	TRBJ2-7	CASTRDSPPISSYEQYF
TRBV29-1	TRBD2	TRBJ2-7	CSVGDERGGHEQYF
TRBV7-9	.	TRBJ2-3	CASSLVGWPDTQYF